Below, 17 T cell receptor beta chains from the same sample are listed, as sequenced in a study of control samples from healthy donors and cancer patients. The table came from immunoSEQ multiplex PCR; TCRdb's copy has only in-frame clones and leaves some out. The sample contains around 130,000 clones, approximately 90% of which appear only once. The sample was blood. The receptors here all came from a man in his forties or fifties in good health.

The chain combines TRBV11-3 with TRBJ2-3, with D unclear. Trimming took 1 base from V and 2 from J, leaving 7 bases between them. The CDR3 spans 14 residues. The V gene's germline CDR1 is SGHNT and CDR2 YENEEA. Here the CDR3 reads CASSLVALTDTQYF. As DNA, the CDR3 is TGTGCCAGCAGCTTAGTTGCTCTCACAGATACGCAGTATTTT.

CDR3 protein: CASRRRPDQPQHF. CDR3 in DNA: TGTGCAAGTCGCCGAAGACCCGATCAGCCCCAGCATTTT. V gene TRBV12-2 combines with J gene TRBJ1-5. TRBV12-2 is given as a pseudogene. This CDR3 spans 13 amino acids.

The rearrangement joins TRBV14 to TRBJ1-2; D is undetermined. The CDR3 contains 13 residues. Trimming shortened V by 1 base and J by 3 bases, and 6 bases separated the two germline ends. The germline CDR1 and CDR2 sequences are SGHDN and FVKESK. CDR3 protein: CASSQGGYYGYTF. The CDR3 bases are TGTGCCAGCAGCCAAGGGGGATACTATGGCTACACCTTC.

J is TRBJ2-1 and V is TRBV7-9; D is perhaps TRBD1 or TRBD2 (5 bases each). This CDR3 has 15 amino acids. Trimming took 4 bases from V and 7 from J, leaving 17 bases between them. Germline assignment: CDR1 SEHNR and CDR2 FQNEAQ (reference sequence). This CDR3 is CASSSSGARGNEQFF. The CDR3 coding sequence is TGTGCCAGCAGCTCCTCCGGGGCCCGTGGGAATGAGCAGTTCTTC.

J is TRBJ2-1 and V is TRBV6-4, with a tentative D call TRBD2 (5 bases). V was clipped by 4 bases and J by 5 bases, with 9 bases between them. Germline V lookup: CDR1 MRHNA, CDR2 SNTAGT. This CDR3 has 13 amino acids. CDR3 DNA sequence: TGTGCCAGCAGTGCGGAGGAGAACAATGAGCAGTTCTTC. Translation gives CASSAEENNEQFF.

The CDR3 DNA is TGTGCCAGCAGTTACCAGGCAGGGTCCTACGAGCAGTACTTC. The encoded protein is CASSYQAGSYEQYF. This chain links TRBV6-5 with TRBJ2-7, with D possibly being TRBD1 (5 bases). The CDR3 has 14 amino acids. Germline CDR1 reads MNHEY; CDR2 reads SVGAGI. Trimming cost V 2 bases and J 1 base, with 9 bases left between them.

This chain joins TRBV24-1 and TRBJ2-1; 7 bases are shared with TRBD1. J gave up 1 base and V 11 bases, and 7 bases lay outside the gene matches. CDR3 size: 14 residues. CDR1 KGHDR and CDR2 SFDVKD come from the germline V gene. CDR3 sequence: CASSQGSSYNEQFF. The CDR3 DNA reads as TGTGCCAGTTCACAGGGGAGTTCCTACAATGAGCAGTTCTTC.

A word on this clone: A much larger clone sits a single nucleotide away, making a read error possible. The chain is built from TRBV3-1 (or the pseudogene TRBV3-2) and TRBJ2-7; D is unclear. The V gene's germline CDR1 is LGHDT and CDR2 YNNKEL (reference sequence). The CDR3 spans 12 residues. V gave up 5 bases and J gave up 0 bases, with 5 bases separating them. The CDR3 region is CASSDNSYEQYF. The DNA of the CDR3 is TGTGCCAGCAGCGACAACTCCTACGAGCAGTACTTC.

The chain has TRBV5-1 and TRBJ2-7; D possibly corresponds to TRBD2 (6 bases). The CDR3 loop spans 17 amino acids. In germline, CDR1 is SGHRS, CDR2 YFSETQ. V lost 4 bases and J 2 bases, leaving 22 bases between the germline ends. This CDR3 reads CASSTSWGIRGTYEQYF. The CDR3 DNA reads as TGCGCCAGCAGCACCTCTTGGGGGATCCGGGGGACCTACGAGCAGTACTTC.

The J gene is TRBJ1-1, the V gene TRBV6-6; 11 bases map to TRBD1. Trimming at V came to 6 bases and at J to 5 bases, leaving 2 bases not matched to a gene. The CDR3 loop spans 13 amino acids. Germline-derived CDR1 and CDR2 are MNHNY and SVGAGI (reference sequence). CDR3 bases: TGTGCCAGCAGCGGACAGGGGGCGACTGAAGCTTTCTTT. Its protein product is CASSGQGATEAFF.

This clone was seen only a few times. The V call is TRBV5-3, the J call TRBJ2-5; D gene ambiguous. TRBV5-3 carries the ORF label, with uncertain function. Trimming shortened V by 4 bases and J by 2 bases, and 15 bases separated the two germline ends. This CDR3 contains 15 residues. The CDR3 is CARSRMAVGQETQYF. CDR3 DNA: TGTGCCAGAAGCCGGATGGCTGTAGGGCAAGAGACCCAGTACTTC.

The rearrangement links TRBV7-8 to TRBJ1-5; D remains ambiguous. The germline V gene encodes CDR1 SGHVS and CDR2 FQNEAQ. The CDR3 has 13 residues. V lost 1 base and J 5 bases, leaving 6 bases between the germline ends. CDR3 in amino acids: CASSLVGDQPQHF. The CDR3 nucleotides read TGTGCCAGCAGCTTAGTTGGGGATCAGCCCCAGCATTTT. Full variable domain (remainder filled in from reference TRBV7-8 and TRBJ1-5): GAGVSQSPRYKVAKRGQDVALRCDPISGHVSLFWYQQALGQGPEFLTYFQNEAQLDKSGLPSDRFFAERPEGSVSTLKIQRTQQEDSAVYLCASSLVGDQPQHFGDGTRLSIL.

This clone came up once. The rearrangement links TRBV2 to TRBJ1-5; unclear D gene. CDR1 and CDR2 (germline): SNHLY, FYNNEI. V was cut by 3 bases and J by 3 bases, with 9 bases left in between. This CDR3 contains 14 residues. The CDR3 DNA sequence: TGTGCCAGCAGTGACGGGCAGATCAATCAGCCCCAGCATTTT. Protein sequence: CASSDGQINQPQHF. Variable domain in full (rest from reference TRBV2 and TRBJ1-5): EPEVTQTPSHQVTQMGQEVILRCVPISNHLYFYWYRQILGQKVEFLVSFYNNEISEKSEIFDDQFSVERPDGSNFTLKIRSTKLEDSAMYFCASSDGQINQPQHFGDGTRLSIL.

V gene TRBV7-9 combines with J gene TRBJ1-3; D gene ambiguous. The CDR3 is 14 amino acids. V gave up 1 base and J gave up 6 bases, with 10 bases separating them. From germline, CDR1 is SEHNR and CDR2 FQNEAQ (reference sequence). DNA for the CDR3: TGTGCCAGCAGCTTAGAGGACGGCAAAAACACCATATATTTT. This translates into CASSLEDGKNTIYF.

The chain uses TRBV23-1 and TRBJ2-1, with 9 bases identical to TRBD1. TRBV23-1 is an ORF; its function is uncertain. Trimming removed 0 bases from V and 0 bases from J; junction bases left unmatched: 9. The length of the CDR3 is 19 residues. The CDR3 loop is CASSQSGGTGNFSYNEQFF. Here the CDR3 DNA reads TGCGCCAGCAGTCAATCTGGGGGGACAGGGAATTTCTCCTACAATGAGCAGTTCTTC.

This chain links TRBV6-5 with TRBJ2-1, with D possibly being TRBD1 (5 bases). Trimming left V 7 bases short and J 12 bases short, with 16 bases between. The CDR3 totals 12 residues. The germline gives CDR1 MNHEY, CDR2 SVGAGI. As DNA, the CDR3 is TGTGCCAGCAATGCAGGGAACTGGGGGCAGTTCTTC. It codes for CASNAGNWGQFF.

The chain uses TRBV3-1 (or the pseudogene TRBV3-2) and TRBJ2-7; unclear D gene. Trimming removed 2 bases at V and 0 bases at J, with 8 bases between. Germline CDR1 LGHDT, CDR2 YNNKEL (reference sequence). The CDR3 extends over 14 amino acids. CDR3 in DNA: TGTGCCAGCAGCCAACAACCCAACTCCTACGAGCAGTACTTC. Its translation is CASSQQPNSYEQYF.